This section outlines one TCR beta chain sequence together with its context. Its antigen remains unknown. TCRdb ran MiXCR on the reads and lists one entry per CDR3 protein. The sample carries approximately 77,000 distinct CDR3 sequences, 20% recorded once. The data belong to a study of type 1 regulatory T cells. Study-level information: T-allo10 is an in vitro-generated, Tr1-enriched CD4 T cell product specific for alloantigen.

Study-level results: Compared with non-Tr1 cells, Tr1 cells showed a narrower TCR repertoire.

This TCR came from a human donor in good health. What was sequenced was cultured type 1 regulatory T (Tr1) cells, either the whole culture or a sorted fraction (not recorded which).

CDR3 bases: TGCGCCAGCAGTCAATCGCAGGGGTCAGATACGCAGTATTTT. Amino acid sequence: CASSQSQGSDTQYF. The rearrangement joins TRBV23-1 to TRBJ2-3; TRBD1 might be the D (6 bases). TRBV23-1 falls under the ORF class, with uncertain function. The V end was cut by 0 bases, the J end by 4 bases, with 8 bases between. The CDR3 sequence is 14 residues long.